This T cell receptor (beta chain) was documented in a study of blood T cell repertoires in COVID-19. Study overall: The United States, Italy and Spain supplied acute and convalescent COVID-19 samples. Sources were T cells, B-cell-depleted T cells, or PBMCs; the material itself was cDNA or gDNA.

In Seattle, patients joined the study during active infection and were tracked longitudinally. Note on this clone: This likely comes from a read error, as the CDR3 has no conserved phenylalanine or tryptophan at its end. No DNA is shown, since the ends of the CDR3 on it are uncertain; the CDR3 is the one TCRdb lists.

The authors' processing: Estimates of nucleated cell counts were drawn from the amplification of reference gene primers. Sequenced by immunoSEQ multiplex PCR; TCRdb stores in-frame clones only, minus some. Clone size and V and J calls were adopted from that table, with D and trimming inferred from the DNA. The sample records under 250,000 clones, 80% to 95% being singletons. The sequenced sample was peripheral blood. The sequence was obtained from a man between 60 and 70 years old with COVID-19, enrolled during active disease.

The CDR3 sequence: CATHCSPI. The V call is TRBV24-1, the J call TRBJ1-6. 8 amino acids form the CDR3, both terminal residues included. Germline-derived CDR1 and CDR2 are KGHDR and SFDVKD.